This T cell receptor (beta chain) comes out of a study of shared clonotypes between healthy human individuals. As concerns this clone: Its antigen is not identified.

The CDR3 contains 16 residues. V lost 0 bases and J lost 8; bases outside the gene matches: 8. CDR1 LNHNV and CDR2 YYDKDF come from the germline V gene (reference sequence). Study-level results: Estimated clonotype richness was generally higher in naive than memory subsets. Non-shared clonotypes displayed generation probabilities falling below those of clonotypes present in all four donors.

Data came from immunoSEQ multiplex PCR; TCRdb stores just in-frame clones and leaves some out. The sample includes about 2 million clones, about 95% seen only once; the top ten take about 1.1%. CD45RO-negative CD8 cells positively selected for CCR7 made up the naive population, which excluded terminally differentiated effector memory CD45RA+ cells. All donors were Caucasian adults living in Nashville, Tennessee. Specimen: naive CD8+ T cells sorted from blood. V usage is TRBV15 and J usage is TRBJ2-1; 9 bases fit TRBD2. The sequence derives from a man between 18 and 29 years old in good health. The CDR3 spells CATSRDYASGIDEQFF. CDR3 DNA sequence: TGTGCCACCAGCAGAGATTATGCTAGCGGGATCGATGAGCAGTTCTTC.